This TCR beta chain was observed in a study of blood T cell repertoires in COVID-19. Turning to the study itself: The study drew acute and convalescent COVID-19 samples from the United States, Italy and Spain. T cells, B-cell-depleted T cells, or PBMCs provided the cDNA or gDNA that served as material.

In the source study's methods: The assay estimated nucleated cells by amplifying reference gene primers. The method was immunoSEQ multiplex PCR; TCRdb's version includes in-frame clones alone and lacks a portion of them. The V and J calls and the clone size are those of that table, but D and trimming were determined from the DNA. The data show about 300,000 clones, 85% to 90% seen once. V lost 3 bases, J lost 1 base, and 9 bases lay in between. In germline, CDR1 is MNHNS, CDR2 SASEGT. This CDR3 is 14 amino acids long. Participants were placed into cohorts based on the clinical history they reported. The sample taken for sequencing was PBMCs or T cells enriched from blood (not recorded which). The clonotype comes from a man aged 25-45 years who had recovered from COVID-19. This chain uses TRBV6-1 with TRBJ1-1; D uncertain. As DNA, the CDR3 is TGTGCCAGCAGTGACGAGATAACGAACACTGAAGCTTTCTTT. This encodes CASSDEITNTEAFF.